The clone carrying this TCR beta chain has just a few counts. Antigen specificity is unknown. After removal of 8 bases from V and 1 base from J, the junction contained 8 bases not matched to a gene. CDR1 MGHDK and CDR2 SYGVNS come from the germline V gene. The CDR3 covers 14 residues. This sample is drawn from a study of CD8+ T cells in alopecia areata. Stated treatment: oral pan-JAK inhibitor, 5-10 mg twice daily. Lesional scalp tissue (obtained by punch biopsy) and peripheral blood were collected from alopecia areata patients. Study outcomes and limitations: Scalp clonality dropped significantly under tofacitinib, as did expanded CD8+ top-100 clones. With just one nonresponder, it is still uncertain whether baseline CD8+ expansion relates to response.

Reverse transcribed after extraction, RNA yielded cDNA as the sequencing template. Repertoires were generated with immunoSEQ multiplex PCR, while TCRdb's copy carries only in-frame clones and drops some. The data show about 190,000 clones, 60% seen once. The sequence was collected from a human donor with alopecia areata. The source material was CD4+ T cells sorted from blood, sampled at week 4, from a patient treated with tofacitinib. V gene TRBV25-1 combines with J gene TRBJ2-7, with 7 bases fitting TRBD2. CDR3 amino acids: CASETSFPSYEQYF. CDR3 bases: TGTGCCAGCGAGACTAGCTTCCCATCCTACGAGCAGTACTTC.